Each of the 13 T cell receptor beta chains below was sequenced from the same sample in a study of blood T cell repertoires in COVID-19. Some clones are missing from TCRdb's copy, which holds only in-frame ones; the method was immunoSEQ multiplex PCR. The sample has some 60,000 clones, approximately 83% seen once. The sample consisted of peripheral blood. The source of these receptors is a man of 80 years or more with COVID-19, enrolled during active disease.

The chain has TRBV7-6 and TRBJ1-4, with D possibly TRBD1 on 5 matching bases. The CDR3 has 18 residues. The V end was cut by 1 base, the J end by 0 bases, with 15 bases between. The germline V gene has CDR1 SGHVS and CDR2 FNYEAQ. For the CDR3, the DNA is TGTGCCAGCAGCTTAGGGGGCGGAGATCTTGCAACTAATGAAAAACTGTTTTTT. Translating it yields CASSLGGGDLATNEKLFF. Combining the CDR3 with reference TRBV7-6 and TRBJ1-4 gives the whole variable domain GAGVSQSPRYKVTKRGQDVALRCDPISGHVSLYWYRQALGQGPEFLTYFNYEAQQDKSGLPNDRFSAERPEGSISTLTIQRTEQRDSAMYRCASSLGGGDLATNEKLFFGSGTQLSVL.

This clone was observed a handful of times. The chain uses TRBV4-1 and TRBJ1-5; 7 positions match TRBD1. The trim removed 7 bases at V and 7 bases at J, leaving 13 bases unmatched. The CDR3 is made up of 15 amino acids. Germline V gene data show CDR1 as MGHRA and CDR2 as YSYEKL. The CDR3 region has the DNA TGCGCCAGCACCCGAGCACCAGGGGGTGGACAGCCCCAGCATTTT. Its translation: CASTRAPGGGQPQHF.

The rearrangement links TRBV2 to TRBJ2-7, with TRBD1 identical over 9 bases. With 0 bases clipped from V and 10 bases from J, the junction kept 7 bases outside the gene matches. Germline V gene sequence: CDR1 SNHLY, CDR2 FYNNEI. This CDR3 contains 14 residues. CDR3 residues: CASSEAVGDRVQYF. The CDR3 DNA follows: TGTGCCAGCAGTGAAGCGGTGGGGGACAGGGTACAGTACTTC.

This chain connects TRBV10-2 to TRBJ2-3; TRBD2 agrees at 10 bases. V lost 0 bases to trimming and J lost 5 bases; unmatched junction nucleotides: 8. From germline, CDR1 is WSHSY and CDR2 SAAADI. The CDR3 extends over 17 amino acids. CDR3 sequence: CASSESRVAGGEDTQYF. CDR3 DNA: TGCGCCAGCAGTGAGTCGAGGGTAGCGGGAGGCGAAGATACGCAGTATTTT.

This clone was seen once. The chain recombines TRBV5-1 with TRBJ2-1; no firm D call. The CDR3 is 14 amino acids. The V gene's germline CDR1 is SGHRS and CDR2 YFSETQ. Trimming removed 4 bases from V and 6 bases from J, with 14 bases in between. The CDR3 nucleotides read TGCGCCAGCAGCCAGCAAAGCACGGGCAATGAGCAGTTCTTC. Protein sequence: CASSQQSTGNEQFF.

This clone has only a few counts. The chain uses TRBV6-5 and TRBJ1-1; tentative D call: TRBD1 (5 bases). Germline V gene data show CDR1 as MNHEY and CDR2 as SVGAGI. Trimming cost V 8 bases and J 3 bases, with 10 bases left between them. The CDR3 covers 12 residues. The CDR3 sequence is CASEKGYTEAFF. DNA for the CDR3: TGTGCCAGCGAAAAGGGGTACACTGAAGCTTTCTTT.

The rearrangement uses TRBV7-9 and TRBJ1-2; 9 positions agree with TRBD1. The CDR3 sequence is 17 residues long. With V trimmed by 11 bases and J by 1 base, 17 bases remained unmatched. Germline V gene lookup returns CDR1 SEHNR and CDR2 FQNEAQ (reference sequence). CDR3: CAGRPVPRDRVNYGYTF. The CDR3 nucleotides are TGTGCCGGTCGCCCTGTCCCCCGGGACAGGGTTAACTATGGCTACACCTTC.

V gene TRBV27 combines with J gene TRBJ2-5, with TRBD2 as a possible D gene (6 bases). Germline V gene data show CDR1 as MNHEY and CDR2 as SMNVEV (reference sequence). Trimming shortened V by 8 bases and J by 5 bases, and 15 bases separated the two germline ends. The CDR3 is 13 residues long. For the CDR3, the DNA is TGTGCCAGCGGAAGGAGGGGCGCTGAGACCCAGTACTTC. This sequence encodes CASGRRGAETQYF.

CDR3 sequence (DNA): TGTGCCAGCTCACTAGCGGGGGCGGGGGATACGCAGTATTTT. It specifies CASSLAGAGDTQYF. This sequence joins TRBV19 and TRBJ2-3; 11 bases match TRBD2. Germline V gene sequence: CDR1 LNHDA, CDR2 SQIVND (reference sequence). The CDR3 length is 14 residues. J was trimmed by 6 bases and V by 9 bases; bases with no gene match: 8.

The chain uses TRBV10-3 and TRBJ2-3; no clear D. The CDR3 sequence is 13 residues long. Germline V gives CDR1 ENHRY, CDR2 SYGVKD. Trimming left V 4 bases short and J 2 bases short, with 7 bases between. The CDR3 DNA follows: TGTGCCATCAGTGTCGGTGACACAGATACGCAGTATTTT. This sequence encodes CAISVGDTDTQYF.

Turning to this clone: The junction departs from germline at one end; a sequencing error may be responsible. The rearrangement uses TRBV9 and TRBJ2-1; D is tentatively TRBD1 or TRBD2 (7 bases each). The germline V gene encodes CDR1 SGDLS and CDR2 YYNGEE. The CDR3 is 16 residues long. The CDR3 DNA is TGTGCCCGCAGGGGGGGGGCGGACAGCTCCTACAATGAGCAGTTCTTC. It codes for CARRGGADSSYNEQFF.

This clone was observed once. The rearrangement joins TRBV2 to TRBJ1-3; the D is unclear. The CDR3 is made up of 12 amino acids. Germline V gene sequence: CDR1 SNHLY, CDR2 FYNNEI. V lost 6 bases and J 8 bases, leaving 11 bases between the germline ends. The CDR3 DNA reads as TGTGCCAGCAGGCAGGTATCGGACACCATATATTTT. Translating it yields CASRQVSDTIYF.

The J gene is TRBJ2-1, the V gene TRBV5-1; the match to TRBD2 covers 10 bases. Trimming removed 3 bases from V and 6 bases from J; junction bases left unmatched: 6. The CDR3 runs to 15 residues. Germline V lookup: CDR1 SGHRS, CDR2 YFSETQ. The CDR3 region has the DNA TGCGCCAGCAGCTCCGTAGCGGGAGGAGGCAATGAGCAGTTCTTC. It yields the protein CASSSVAGGGNEQFF.